This TCR beta chain was captured in a study of T cell changes during pregnancy in multiple sclerosis. Measured with immunoSEQ multiplex PCR; TCRdb has only the in-frame clones, and not every one. Of some 27,000 clones detected, 85% to 95% appear once; the ten largest clones hold around 0.39%. CDR1 and CDR2 (germline): MNHNS, SASEGT. The CDR3 extends over 14 amino acids. V shed 11 bases and J shed 4 bases, with 19 bases lying between them. In this sample, this clone turned up a few times. This specimen consisted of CD4+ T cells from peripheral blood mononuclear cells, obtained after pregnancy. The sequence came from a female donor with multiple sclerosis, enrolled in a pregnancy study. This chain uses TRBV6-1 with TRBJ2-3; D may be TRBD2 (6 bases). CDR3 protein: CAADSPGEADTQYF. In nucleotides, the CDR3 is TGTGCCGCGGATAGCCCGGGAGAAGCAGATACGCAGTATTTT.